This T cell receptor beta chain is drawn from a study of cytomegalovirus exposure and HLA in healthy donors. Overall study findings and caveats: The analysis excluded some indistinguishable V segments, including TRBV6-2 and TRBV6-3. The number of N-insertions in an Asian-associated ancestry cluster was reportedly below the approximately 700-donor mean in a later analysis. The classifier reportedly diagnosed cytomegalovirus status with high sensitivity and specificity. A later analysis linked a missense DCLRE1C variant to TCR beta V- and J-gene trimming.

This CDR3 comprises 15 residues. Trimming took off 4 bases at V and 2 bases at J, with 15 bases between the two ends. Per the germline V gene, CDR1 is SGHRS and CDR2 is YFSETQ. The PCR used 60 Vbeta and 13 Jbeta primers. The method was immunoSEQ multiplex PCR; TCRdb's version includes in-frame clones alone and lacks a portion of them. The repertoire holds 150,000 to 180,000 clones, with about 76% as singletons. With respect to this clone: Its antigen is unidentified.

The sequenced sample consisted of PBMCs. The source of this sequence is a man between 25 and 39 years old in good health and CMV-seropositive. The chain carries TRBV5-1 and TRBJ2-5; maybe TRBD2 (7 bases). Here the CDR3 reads CASSGGAMGQETQYF. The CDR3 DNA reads TGCGCCAGCAGCGGGGGGGCTATGGGGCAAGAGACCCAGTACTTC. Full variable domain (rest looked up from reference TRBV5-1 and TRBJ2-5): KAGVTQTPRYLIKTRGQQVTLSCSPISGHRSVSWYQQTPGQGLQFLFEYFSETQRNKGNFPGRFSGRQFSNSRSEMNVSTLELGDSALYLCASSGGAMGQETQYFGPGTRLLVL.